Below are 15 T cell receptor beta chains sequenced from a single sample in a study of CD8+ T cells in alopecia areata listed by TCRdb under 2018. The method was the immunoSEQ multiplex PCR assay. RNA was extracted from all samples and reverse transcribed into cDNA, which served as template for TCR sequencing. The table was pulled from immuneACCESS by TCRdb, which kept in-frame rearrangements only. Such tables lose some clones; where checked, under half of the loss comes from unresolved V genes, and the rest has no known cause. This sample comprises 200,000 or so clones, about three fifths of them detected only once. The ten top clones hold 5.5% of the sample. The time point label, read with the paper, signifies: 20 to 30 weeks on oral tofacitinib. What the treatment or condition label conveys for this sample: oral pan-JAK inhibitor, 5-10 mg twice daily. The source was CD4+ T cells sorted from blood, collected at week 24, from a patient treated with tofacitinib. Receptor source: a human donor with alopecia areata.

This clone was picked up a small number of times. V is TRBV5-4 and J is TRBJ2-1; D remains ambiguous. This CDR3 is 13 amino acids long. With 3 bases removed from V and 8 bases from J, the gap between germline ends came to 12 bases. CDR1 is SGHNT, CDR2 YYREEE, per germline (reference sequence). CDR3 loop: CASSSLEKDEQFF. As DNA, the CDR3 is TGTGCCAGCAGCTCTCTGGAGAAGGATGAGCAGTTCTTC.

This clone has a handful of counts. Different DNA sequences within this sample yield the same CDR3. The chain employs TRBV7-2 and TRBJ2-5; perhaps D is TRBD1 or TRBD2 (5 bases each). Trimming stripped 5 bases from V and 5 bases from J, with 15 bases between. This CDR3 has 14 amino acids. Germline V CDR1 and CDR2: SGHTA, FQGNSA. In nucleotides, the CDR3 is TGTGCCAGCAGCCCCCAGACGGGGCCTGAGACCCAGTACTTC. Its translation: CASSPQTGPETQYF.

V gene TRBV6-1 combines with J gene TRBJ1-2; D perhaps matches TRBD1 (5 bases). Looked up from germline, CDR1 is MNHNS and CDR2 is SASEGT. The CDR3 covers 16 residues. Trimming pared 2 bases from V and 2 bases from J, leaving 15 bases between. The CDR3 sequence is CASSERKREGNYGYTF. CDR3 DNA sequence: TGTGCCAGCAGTGAAAGGAAAAGGGAGGGGAACTATGGCTACACCTTC.

This clone was found a few times. In nucleotides, the CDR3 is TGTGCCAGCAGGGGCGTGCAGACCCAGTACTTC. Translated, it gives CASRGVQTQYF. The chain carries TRBV7-8 and TRBJ2-5, with D hard to call. The CDR3 sequence is 11 residues long. Germline CDR1 and CDR2: SGHVS and FQNEAQ. V was pared by 6 bases and J by 6 bases, with 8 bases between.

DNA of the CDR3: TGCGCCAGCAGCGAGGGGGGACTAGCGAGGGAGCAGTACTTC. Residues: CASSEGGLAREQYF. The chain recombines TRBV5-1 with TRBJ2-7; TRBD2 agrees at 10 bases. V was clipped by 4 bases and J by 7 bases; unmatched bases: 8. Germline V gene data show CDR1 as SGHRS and CDR2 as YFSETQ. This CDR3 has 14 residues.

CDR3 in DNA: TGTGCCTGGAGTCAGGCGGGGAGGAGGAACACAGATACGCAGTATTTT. Amino acid sequence: CAWSQAGRRNTDTQYF. The chain carries TRBV30 and TRBJ2-3, with D possibly matching TRBD2 (6 bases). V gave up 2 bases and J gave up 2 bases, with 17 bases separating them. CDR1 and CDR2 (germline): GTSNPN, SVGIG (reference sequence). This CDR3 is built from 16 residues. The variable domain in full, with the rest retrieved from reference TRBV30 and TRBJ2-3, is SQTIHQWPATLVQPVGSPLSLECTVEGTSNPNLYWYRQAAGRGLQLLFYSVGIGQISSEVPQNLSASRPQDRQFILSSKKLLLSDSGFYLCAWSQAGRRNTDTQYFGPGTRLTVL.

This clone has just a few counts. This rearrangement joins TRBV29-1 to TRBJ2-7; D is possibly TRBD2 (5 bases). The V end lost 5 bases, the J end lost 0 bases, and 11 bases lay between the germline ends. CDR3 length: 13 amino acids. CDR1 is SQVTM, CDR2 ANQGSEA, per germline. CDR3 DNA: TGCAGCGTTCCTTATGGGAGCTCCTACGAGCAGTACTTC. Translated: CSVPYGSSYEQYF.

The chain is built from TRBV9 and TRBJ2-3, with a possible D match to TRBD1 (5 bases). CDR3 size: 13 residues. Germline V gene data show CDR1 as SGDLS and CDR2 as YYNGEE. V was trimmed by 6 bases and J by 2 bases, leaving 10 bases between them. The chain's CDR3 is CASNTDNTDTQYF. Here the CDR3 DNA reads TGTGCCAGCAACACGGACAACACAGATACGCAGTATTTT.

The rearrangement joins TRBV18 to TRBJ2-5; a weak D match, TRBD2 (6 bases). The V and J ends lost 1 base and 4 bases respectively, with 10 bases between them. Germline V CDR1 and CDR2: KGHSH, LQKENI. This CDR3 comprises 14 residues. The CDR3 coding sequence is TGTGCCAGCTCACCACTGCTGGGAGGAGAGACCCAGTACTTC. This gives the protein CASSPLLGGETQYF.

This clone showed up just once. CDR3 sequence: CASSQDYGGYTF. In DNA, the CDR3 is TGTGCCAGCAGCCAAGATTATGGTGGCTACACCTTC. This chain links TRBV4-2 with TRBJ1-2; D unclear. This CDR3 has 12 amino acids. CDR1 LGHNA and CDR2 YNFKEQ come from the germline V gene. Between the trimmed V and J ends, which lost 0 bases and 7 bases, there was a span of 6 bases.

The V and J genes are TRBV15 and TRBJ1-2; the D is unclear. CDR1 and CDR2 (germline): LNHNV, YYDKDF (reference sequence). This CDR3 comprises 16 residues. The V gene lost 0 bases and the J gene lost 1 base, with 12 bases spanning the gap. CDR3: CATSRDYSALNYGYTF. CDR3 DNA sequence: TGTGCCACCAGCAGAGATTACAGCGCCCTTAACTATGGCTACACCTTC.

The rearrangement uses TRBV28 and TRBJ2-5; TRBD1 agrees at 9 bases. The CDR3 is 15 amino acids. V was clipped by 3 bases and J by 5 bases; unmatched bases: 7. Per the germline V gene, CDR1 is MDHEN and CDR2 is SYDVKM. CDR3 DNA sequence: TGTGCCAGCAGTTTCGGGACAGGGCAGAGTGAGACCCAGTACTTC. Translation: CASSFGTGQSETQYF.

This clone was counted only a few times. The chain employs TRBV29-1 and TRBJ1-4; no clear D gene. Trimming cost V 3 bases and J 8 bases, with 10 bases left between them. CDR3 size: 12 residues. CDR1 is SQVTM and CDR2 is ANQGSEA in the germline V gene. The CDR3 is CSVDWGSEKLFF. Written as DNA, the CDR3 is TGCAGCGTTGATTGGGGATCCGAAAAACTGTTTTTT.

This chain connects TRBV28 to TRBJ2-4; 11 positions match TRBD2. The CDR3 contains 16 residues. Trimming took 7 bases from V and 1 from J; bases not matched to a gene: 6. The V gene's germline CDR1 is MDHEN and CDR2 SYDVKM. CDR3 loop: CASTKTSGIAKNIQYF. The CDR3 DNA follows: TGTGCCAGCACGAAGACTAGCGGGATTGCCAAAAACATTCAGTACTTC.

This clone showed up just a few times. The chain joins TRBV5-1 to TRBJ1-4; 7 nucleotides match TRBD1. This CDR3 region has 16 residues. Germline V gene sequence: CDR1 SGHRS, CDR2 YFSETQ. Trimming cost V 0 bases and J 4 bases; bases outside gene matches: 6. The DNA for the CDR3 is TGCGCCAGCAGCTTGGGACGGGACAGCCGTAATGAAAAACTGTTTTTT. It yields the protein CASSLGRDSRNEKLFF.